This T cell receptor (beta chain) derives from a study of brain metastases from non-small cell lung cancer. CDR3 length: 18 residues. The ends lost 3 bases at V and 1 base at J; junction bases unmatched: 15. CDR1 and CDR2 from the germline V gene are MDHEN and SYDVKM. Sequencing used immunoSEQ multiplex PCR; TCRdb keeps in-frame clones, though not all of them. The sample has 3,500 or so clones, over 70% seen once. Sequenced input: tissue from a brain metastasis. The sequence came from a donor at least 40 years old with non-small cell lung cancer. The rearrangement joins TRBV28 to TRBJ2-7; 7 bases map to TRBD2. CDR3 bases: TGTGCCAGCAGTTTCGCTAGCGGACGCCCGGGCGGGTCCTACGAGCAGTACTTC. This gives the protein CASSFASGRPGGSYEQYF.